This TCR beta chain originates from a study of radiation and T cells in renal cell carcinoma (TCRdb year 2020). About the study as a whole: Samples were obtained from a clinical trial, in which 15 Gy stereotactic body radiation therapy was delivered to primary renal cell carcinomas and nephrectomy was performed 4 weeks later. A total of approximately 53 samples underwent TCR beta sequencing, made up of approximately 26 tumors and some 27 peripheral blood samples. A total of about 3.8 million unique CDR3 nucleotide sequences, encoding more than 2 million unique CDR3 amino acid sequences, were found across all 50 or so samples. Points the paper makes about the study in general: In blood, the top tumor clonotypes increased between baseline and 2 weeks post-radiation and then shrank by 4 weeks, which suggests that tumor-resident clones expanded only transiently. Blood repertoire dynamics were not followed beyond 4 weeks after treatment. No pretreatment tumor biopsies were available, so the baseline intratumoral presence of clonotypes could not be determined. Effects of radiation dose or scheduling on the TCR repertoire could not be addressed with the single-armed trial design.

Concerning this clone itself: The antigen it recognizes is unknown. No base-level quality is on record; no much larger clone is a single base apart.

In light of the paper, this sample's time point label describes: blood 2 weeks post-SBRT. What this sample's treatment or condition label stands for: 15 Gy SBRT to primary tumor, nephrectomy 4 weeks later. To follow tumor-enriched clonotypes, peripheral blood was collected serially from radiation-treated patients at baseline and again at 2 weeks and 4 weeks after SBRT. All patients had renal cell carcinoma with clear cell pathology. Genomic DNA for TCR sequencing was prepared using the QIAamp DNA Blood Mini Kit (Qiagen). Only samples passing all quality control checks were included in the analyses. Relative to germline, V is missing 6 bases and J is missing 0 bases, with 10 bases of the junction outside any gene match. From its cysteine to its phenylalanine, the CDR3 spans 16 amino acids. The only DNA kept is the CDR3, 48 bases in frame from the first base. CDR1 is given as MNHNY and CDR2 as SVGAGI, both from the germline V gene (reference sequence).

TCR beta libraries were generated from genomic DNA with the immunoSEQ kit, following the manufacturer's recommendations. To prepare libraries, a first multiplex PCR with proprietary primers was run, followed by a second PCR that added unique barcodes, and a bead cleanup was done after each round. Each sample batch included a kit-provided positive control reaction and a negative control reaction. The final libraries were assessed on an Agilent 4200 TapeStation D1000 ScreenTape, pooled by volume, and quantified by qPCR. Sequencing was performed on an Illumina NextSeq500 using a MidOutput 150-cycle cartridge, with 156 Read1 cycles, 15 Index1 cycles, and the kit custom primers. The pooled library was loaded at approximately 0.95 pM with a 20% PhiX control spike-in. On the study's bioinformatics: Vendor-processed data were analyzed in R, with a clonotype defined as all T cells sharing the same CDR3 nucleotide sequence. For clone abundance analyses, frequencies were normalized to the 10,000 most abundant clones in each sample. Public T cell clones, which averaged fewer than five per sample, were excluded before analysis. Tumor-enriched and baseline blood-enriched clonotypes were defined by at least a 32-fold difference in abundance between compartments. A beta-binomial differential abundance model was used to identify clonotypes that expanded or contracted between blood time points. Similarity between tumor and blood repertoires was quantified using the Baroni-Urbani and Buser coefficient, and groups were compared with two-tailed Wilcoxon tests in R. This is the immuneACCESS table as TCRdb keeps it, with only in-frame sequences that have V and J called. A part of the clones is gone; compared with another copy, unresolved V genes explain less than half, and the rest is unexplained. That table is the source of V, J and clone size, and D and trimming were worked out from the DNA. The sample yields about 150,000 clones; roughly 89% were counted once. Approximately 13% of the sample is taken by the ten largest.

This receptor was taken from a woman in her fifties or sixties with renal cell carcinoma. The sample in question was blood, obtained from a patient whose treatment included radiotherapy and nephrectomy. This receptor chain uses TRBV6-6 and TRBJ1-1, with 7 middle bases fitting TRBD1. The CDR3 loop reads CASSPSTGTVNTEAFF. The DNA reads TGTGCCAGCAGCCCCTCCACCGGGACAGTGAACACTGAAGCTTTCTTT.